The 4 T cell receptor delta chains below were found in one sample sequenced in a study of γδ T cells in repeated Plasmodium falciparum infection (dated by TCRdb to the early 2020s). For bulk TCR repertoire analysis, Vgamma9/Vdelta2+ and Vdelta2-negative gammadelta T cell populations were isolated by flow sorting from peripheral blood mononuclear cells. The method was multiplex PCR. This sample was sequenced with an Illumina MiSeq. TCRdb reanalyzed the public reads with the CATT caller, and identical DNA sequences were merged afterwards. The sample data list over 55,000 delta-chain clones, and 1.7% of these were observed just once. The biggest ten clones account for approximately 15% of the sample. The sample taken for sequencing was gamma-delta T cells from blood. The source is a pool of human donors (malaria-infected and uninfected, not separated).

This clone was recorded a few times. A read error likely explains why the TCRdb protein, taken from a much larger clone, differs from this DNA's translation at residue 11; the protein shown is translated from the DNA. This chain links TRDV1 with TRDJ1; TRDD2 is a possible D gene (6 bases). The CDR3 has 22 amino acids. Germline-derived CDR1 and CDR2 are TSWWSYY and QGS. V shed 9 bases and J shed 2 bases, with 40 bases lying between them. The CDR3 sequence: CALGKTPFFLSNLASPTDKLIF. The DNA of the CDR3 is TGTGCTCTCGGGAAGACCCCATTCTTCCTCTCCAATTTAGCGTCTCCAACCGATAAACTCATCTTT.

This clone has a count of ten or more. This may arise from a read error, as a much more abundant clone is one base away. This chain links TRDV1 with TRDJ1; the match to TRDD3 covers 7 bases. Germline assignment: CDR1 TSWWSYY and CDR2 QGS. There are 20 residues in the CDR3. This CDR3 is CALGAIPGDLKGRKTDKPIF. Here the CDR3 DNA reads TGTGCTCTTGGGGCAATACCGGGGGATTTAAAAGGGCGTAAGACCGATAAACCCATCTTT.

Concerning this clone itself: TCRdb's entry gives the protein of a much larger clone, which mismatches this DNA's translation at residue 25, likely from a read error; the protein reported here is translated from the DNA. The V call is TRDV1, the J call TRDJ3; TRDD2 or TRDD3 may be the D gene (5 bases each). Looked up from germline, CDR1 is TSWWSYY and CDR2 is QGS. The CDR3 runs 27 residues. This CDR3 is CALGVLTTYRAWRIDGITSWDTRQTFF. DNA of the CDR3: TGTGCTCTTGGGGTCCTCACTACCTACCGTGCGTGGCGGATAGACGGAATAACCTCCTGGGACACCCGACAGACGTTTTTC.

This clone was counted many times. Within the sample, other DNA sequences also encode this same CDR3. V and J are TRDV1 and TRDJ1; the match to TRDD2 covers 7 bases. V gave up 0 bases and J gave up 4 bases; unmatched junction bases: 29. This CDR3 is built from 23 residues. The germline CDR1 and CDR2 sequences are TSWWSYY and QGS. The chain's CDR3 is CALGELLVASYSFPKSYSDKLIF. The CDR3 region has the DNA TGTGCTCTTGGGGAACTACTGGTTGCTTCCTATTCGTTCCCTAAATCGTACAGCGATAAACTCATCTTT.